This passage covers 22 T cell receptor beta chains from one sample sequenced in a study of early T cells in non-severe SARS-CoV-2 infection (dated by TCRdb to 2020 to 2022). The receptor library was made with 5' RACE. Sequencing instrument: NextSeq 500. TCRdb itself trimmed the public reads at Q25 with fastp, ran MiXCR and retained productive beta chains. Every distinct CDR3 protein forms one entry, paired with its most common genes and DNA. Recorded for this sample are around 55,000 distinct CDR3 sequences; under 15% of them occurred a single time. About 1.4% of the sample is taken by the ten largest. The sequenced sample was whole blood. Receptors originate from an adult who was a healthcare worker with PCR-confirmed SARS-CoV-2 infection or an uninfected control (not recorded which).

Many counts were recorded for this clonotype. The V gene is TRBV10-2, the J gene TRBJ1-1, with a weak D call TRBD1 (5 bases). The CDR3 extends over 14 amino acids. Germline loops: CDR1 WSHSY, CDR2 SAAADI. V was clipped by 6 bases and J by 1 base, with 12 bases between them. In DNA form, the CDR3 reads TGCGCCAGCAGCTCCGGGGGGGGGAACACTGAAGCTTTCTTT. Amino acids: CASSSGGGNTEAFF.

In its sample, this clonotype was seen a few times. This rearrangement joins TRBV20-1 to TRBJ1-5; D is unclear. V dropped 1 base and J dropped 1 base, with 5 bases sitting between them. Germline lookup yields CDR1 DFQATT and CDR2 SNEGSKA (reference sequence). There are 13 residues in the CDR3. The CDR3 reads CSARGPSNQPQHF. The CDR3, as DNA: TGCAGTGCTAGAGGCCCGAGCAATCAGCCCCAGCATTTT.

The rearrangement joins TRBV6-6 to TRBJ2-7, with D perhaps TRBD1 or TRBD2 (5 bases each). The V gene's germline CDR1 is MNHNY and CDR2 SVGAGI (reference sequence). The CDR3 is 17 amino acids. Between the trimmed V and J ends, which lost 2 bases and 5 bases, there was a span of 22 bases. The DNA for the CDR3 is TGTGCCAGCAGTTACCCCTTGGGTGAGGGGCTCTTGAACGAGCAGTACTTC. Its protein is CASSYPLGEGLLNEQYF.

This clonotype appeared a few times. V usage is TRBV10-3 and J usage is TRBJ2-5; D gene ambiguous. This CDR3 has 12 residues. CDR1 and CDR2 (germline): ENHRY, SYGVKD. The ends were cut back, 2 bases at V and 5 bases at J, with 6 bases in the middle. The CDR3 here is CAISEQRETQYF. CDR3 nucleotides: TGTGCCATCAGTGAGCAGAGGGAGACCCAGTACTTC.

In this sample, this clonotype turned up once. The chain carries TRBV10-3 and TRBJ2-5, with TRBD1 as a possible D gene (6 bases). The CDR3 runs 12 residues. V was shortened by 10 bases and J by 4 bases, with 13 bases between the two germline ends. The germline gives CDR1 ENHRY, CDR2 SYGVKD. The CDR3 DNA reads as TGTGCCAGTGGACAGAACGTAGAGACCCAGTACTTC. Its protein is CASGQNVETQYF.

The chain combines TRBV10-3 with TRBJ2-7; no clear D gene. The germline V gene encodes CDR1 ENHRY and CDR2 SYGVKD. The V end lost 6 bases, the J end lost 2 bases, and 11 bases lay between the germline ends. This CDR3 contains 13 residues. The CDR3 spells CAIRRTDPYEQYF. In DNA form, the CDR3 reads TGTGCCATCAGGAGGACGGACCCCTACGAGCAGTACTTC.

This clonotype was seen repeatedly, ten times or more. The V call is TRBV10-3, the J call TRBJ1-2; D unresolved. The length of the CDR3 is 14 residues. The ends were cut back, 0 bases at V and 4 bases at J, with 9 bases in the middle. The germline gives CDR1 ENHRY, CDR2 SYGVKD. The CDR3 here is CAISESKGFYGYTF. The DNA for the CDR3 is TGTGCCATCAGTGAGTCGAAAGGGTTCTATGGCTACACCTTC.

In this sample, this clonotype turned up a few times. V is TRBV7-2 and J is TRBJ1-2; 8 nucleotides match TRBD1. This CDR3 has 14 amino acids. V trimming: 1 base; J trimming: 8 bases; junction bases outside the gene matches: 6. Germline-derived CDR1 and CDR2 are SGHTA and FQGNSA. CDR3 bases: TGTGCCAGCAGCTTAGGGCAGGGGGCCAGGGGCTACACCTTC. Protein sequence: CASSLGQGARGYTF.

The chain has TRBV3-1 and TRBJ1-2; a possible D gene is TRBD1 (5 bases). Germline V gene data show CDR1 as LGHDT and CDR2 as YNNKEL (reference sequence). V lost 1 base and J 2 bases, leaving 11 bases between the germline ends. This CDR3 has 15 amino acids. This CDR3 is CASSQAIGGNYGYTF. The CDR3 DNA reads as TGTGCCAGCAGCCAAGCCATCGGGGGGAACTATGGCTACACCTTC.

The chain carries TRBV30 and TRBJ1-2, with a possible D match to TRBD1 (6 bases). The CDR3 is 13 amino acids. Germline V lookup: CDR1 GTSNPN, CDR2 SVGIG (reference sequence). The germline V and J ends were trimmed by 6 bases and 3 bases, with 14 bases remaining between them. CDR3 coding DNA: TGTGCCTGTGGTCCGGGGGCAGACTATGGCTACACCTTC. This encodes CACGPGADYGYTF.

This clonotype was seen a few times. This rearrangement joins TRBV6-2 or TRBV6-3 to TRBJ2-5; 9 nucleotides align to TRBD2. The trim removed 6 bases at V and 3 bases at J, leaving 2 bases unmatched. The CDR3 loop spans 13 amino acids. Germline CDR1 reads MNHEY; CDR2 reads SVGEGT. CDR3: CASRGLAEETQYF. The CDR3 DNA sequence: TGTGCCAGCAGGGGACTAGCCGAAGAGACCCAGTACTTC.

This clonotype has more than one count but fewer than ten. V is TRBV28 and J is TRBJ2-1; D unresolved. CDR3 size: 11 residues. Deletions cut 6 bases from V and 6 bases from J, with 6 bases between. CDR1 MDHEN and CDR2 SYDVKM come from the germline V gene. CDR3 nucleotides: TGTGCCAGCAGCGTGATCAATGAGCAGTTCTTC. Protein sequence: CASSVINEQFF.

This clonotype was picked up many times. The V and J genes are TRBV10-3 and TRBJ2-2; no clear D. CDR1 is ENHRY and CDR2 is SYGVKD in the germline V gene. The CDR3 totals 14 residues. V was clipped by 7 bases and J by 5 bases, with 14 bases between them. CDR3 in amino acids: CAIKPVAETGELFF. In DNA, the CDR3 is TGTGCCATCAAGCCGGTGGCTGAGACCGGGGAGCTGTTTTTT.

This clonotype was seen only a few times. The chain links TRBV9 to TRBJ1-2; TRBD1 matches 7 bases. CDR3 size: 14 residues. Germline lookup yields CDR1 SGDLS and CDR2 YYNGEE. V lost 3 bases and J lost 2; bases outside the gene matches: 4. The CDR3 is CASSGGQANYGYTF. The CDR3 DNA sequence: TGTGCCAGCAGCGGAGGACAGGCGAACTATGGCTACACCTTC.

The gene calls are TRBV7-9 and TRBJ2-5, with 9 bases aligning to TRBD1. This CDR3 region has 15 residues. V gave up 0 bases and J gave up 4 bases; unmatched junction bases: 3. Germline assignment: CDR1 SEHNR and CDR2 FQNEAQ (reference sequence). The CDR3 here is CASSLAQGQGETQYF. The CDR3 DNA is TGTGCCAGCAGCTTAGCCCAGGGACAGGGAGAGACCCAGTACTTC.

This clonotype was seen repeatedly, ten times or more. This sequence joins TRBV12-3 or TRBV12-4 and TRBJ2-2; 13 positions agree with TRBD2. The CDR3 has 16 residues. The junction had 4 bases not matched to a gene; V was cut back by 4 bases and J by 5 bases. CDR3 loop: CASSSPGLAGTGELFF. The DNA for the CDR3 is TGTGCCAGCAGTTCCCCGGGACTAGCGGGGACCGGGGAGCTGTTTTTT.

The chain links TRBV5-1 to TRBJ1-3; weak D call: TRBD1 (5 bases). Per the germline V gene, CDR1 is SGHRS and CDR2 is YFSETQ. Deletions cut 4 bases from V and 2 bases from J, with 10 bases between. The CDR3 runs 14 residues. This CDR3 reads CASSGGVTGNTIYF. In DNA form, the CDR3 reads TGCGCCAGCAGCGGGGGAGTAACTGGAAACACCATATATTTT.

Ten or more counts support this clonotype. This chain uses TRBV6-2 or TRBV6-3 with TRBJ2-7; no firm D call. Trimming removed 6 bases from V and 0 bases from J, with 15 bases in between. Germline CDR1 and CDR2: MNHEY and SVGEGT. The CDR3 extends over 15 amino acids. The CDR3 loop reads CASSPRGVSSYEQYF. The CDR3 nucleotides read TGTGCCAGCAGCCCCCGTGGGGTCTCCTCCTACGAGCAGTACTTC.

This rearrangement joins TRBV29-1 to TRBJ1-1, with 8 bases matching TRBD1. Germline V gene data show CDR1 as SQVTM and CDR2 as ANQGSEA. J gave up 11 bases and V 7 bases, and 9 bases lay outside the gene matches. CDR3 length: 11 residues. CDR3 in DNA: TGCAGCGCAGGACAGGGAAGTCGCGCTTTCTTT. Its translation: CSAGQGSRAFF.

The chain employs TRBV2 and TRBJ1-2; the D is unclear. From germline, CDR1 is SNHLY and CDR2 FYNNEI. The CDR3 length is 11 residues. V gave up 0 bases and J gave up 5 bases, with 1 base separating them. The DNA of the CDR3 is TGTGCCAGCAGTGAAGCTTATGGCTACACCTTC. This sequence encodes CASSEAYGYTF.

V usage is TRBV29-1 and J usage is TRBJ1-1; no clear D gene. Germline CDR1 SQVTM, CDR2 ANQGSEA. V lost 5 bases to trimming and J lost 6 bases, with 4 bases between them. The CDR3 is 9 residues long. The CDR3 DNA is TGCAGCGTTAATTCTGAAGCTTTCTTT. Translation gives CSVNSEAFF.

This clonotype was counted at least ten times. The J gene is TRBJ2-1, the V gene TRBV9, with D perhaps being TRBD1 or TRBD2 (7 bases each). Germline CDR1 SGDLS, CDR2 YYNGEE. V shed 3 bases and J shed 0 bases, with 19 bases lying between them. The CDR3 extends over 18 amino acids. For the CDR3, the DNA is TGTGCCAGCAGCGCGAGCAGGGGGGGCGCCCGCTCCTACAATGAGCAGTTCTTC. As protein: CASSASRGGARSYNEQFF. The whole variable domain, filled in from reference TRBV9 and TRBJ2-1, reads DSGVTQTPKHLITATGQRVTLRCSPRSGDLSVYWYQQSLDQGLQFLIQYYNGEERAKGNILERFSAQQFPDLHSELNLSSLELGDSALYFCASSASRGGARSYNEQFFGPGTRLTVL.